This T cell receptor (beta chain) was captured in a study of cytomegalovirus exposure and HLA in healthy donors. General study results and limits: Trimming of TCR beta V- and J-genes showed a link, identified in a later analysis, to a missense DCLRE1C variant.

As for this clone: Its antigen is undetermined.

PCR employed 60 Vbeta and 13 Jbeta primers. Using immunoSEQ multiplex PCR, the repertoire was profiled, and TCRdb retains in-frame clones only, with some absent. The data show just under 150,000 clones, 75% to 90% seen once. Germline values: CDR1 MNHNS, CDR2 SASEGT. V was trimmed by 2 bases and J by 5 bases, leaving 13 bases between them. The length of the CDR3 is 14 residues. The chain carries TRBV6-1 and TRBJ2-7; D perhaps matches TRBD2 (5 bases). This clonotype was sampled from a woman between 25 and 40 years old in good health and CMV-seronegative. The sequenced sample was PBMCs. DNA of the CDR3: TGTGCCAGCAGTGAAAACAAGGCGGGTCACGAGCAGTACTTC. It codes for CASSENKAGHEQYF.